The present entry profiles one T cell receptor (beta chain) with its context. These data are taken from a study of blood T cell repertoires in COVID-19. TCRdb's copy holds only in-frame clones and misses some; the assay was immunoSEQ multiplex PCR. The table shows about 66,000 clones, with nearly 90% occurring only once. CDR1 is LNHDA, CDR2 SQIVND, per germline (reference sequence). V lost 0 bases and J 8 bases, leaving 14 bases between the germline ends. The CDR3 is 15 residues long. Source material: peripheral blood. The chain has TRBV19 and TRBJ2-1, with a possible D match to TRBD2 (7 bases). This sequence originates from a man in his sixties with acute or convalescent COVID-19. The CDR3 DNA reads TGTGCCAGTAGTATAGACCCCCGCGGGGGCGATGAGCAGTTCTTC. It translates to CASSIDPRGGDEQFF. Drawing the rest from reference TRBV19 and TRBJ2-1, the complete variable domain is DGGITQSPKYLFRKEGQNVTLSCEQNLNHDAMYWYRQDPGQGLRLIYYSQIVNDFQKGDIAEGYSVSREKKESFPLTVTSAQKNPTAFYLCASSIDPRGGDEQFFGPGTRLTVL.